This T cell receptor (beta chain) is drawn from a study of response to subunit inactivated influenza vaccine. The CDR3 is 13 residues long. Germline V lookup: CDR1 MDHEN, CDR2 SYDVKM. In the case of this clonotype: The junction and the germline gene differ at one end; a read error may be behind it.

TCRdb ran MiXCR on the RT-PCR reads and lists one entry per CDR3 protein. The table includes under 550,000 distinct CDR3 sequences, 7.6% detected once. This chain links TRBV28 with TRBJ1-1; D unclear. The sequence came from a man between 50 and 69 years old who received an inactivated influenza vaccine. Sample: PBMCs from blood, taken about 24 months after vaccination. The CDR3 bases are TGTCCCAGCACCCCCGGTTTGAACACTGAAGCTTTCTTT. It codes for CPSTPGLNTEAFF.